The clone carrying this T cell receptor (beta chain) appeared a single time. The record originates from a study of blood T cell repertoires in COVID-19. Methods used by the authors: Researchers report that nucleated cell counts were estimated from reference gene primer amplification. Assay used: immunoSEQ multiplex PCR; TCRdb lists only in-frame clones, some missing. V and J calls and clone size follow that table, whereas D and trimming were derived from the DNA. The data contain 40,000 to 50,000 clones, around 89% of them singletons. This receptor was taken from a man aged 50-59 years with active COVID-19. Sequenced sample: peripheral blood.

The CDR3 sequence is CASSHPRQDPSNTEAFF. The CDR3 nucleotides read TGCGCCAGCAGCCACCCCAGACAGGATCCCTCGAACACTGAAGCTTTCTTT. The chain is built from TRBV4-1 and TRBJ1-1, with D tentatively TRBD1 (6 bases). This CDR3 is 17 amino acids long. Looked up from germline, CDR1 is MGHRA and CDR2 is YSYEKL. V lost 3 bases, J lost 1 base, and 18 bases lay in between.